This TCR beta chain came from a study of T cell changes during pregnancy in multiple sclerosis. Using immunoSEQ multiplex PCR, the repertoire was profiled, and TCRdb retains in-frame clones only, with some absent. This table holds tens of thousands of clones, over 90% found once. Germline V CDR1 and CDR2: MDHEN, SYDVKM. This CDR3 is built from 16 residues. V lost 1 base to trimming and J lost 1 base; unmatched junction nucleotides: 2. Sequencing used peripheral blood, obtained in the third trimester of pregnancy. The origin of this receptor is a female donor with multiple sclerosis, enrolled in a pregnancy study. The chain couples TRBV28 to TRBJ1-4; 8 bases agree with TRBD1. CDR3 in amino acids: CASSLSGQGTNEKLFF. CDR3 DNA sequence: TGTGCCAGCAGTTTATCAGGACAGGGAACTAATGAAAAACTGTTTTTT. The whole variable domain, filled in from reference TRBV28 and TRBJ1-4, reads DVKVTQSSRYLVKRTGEKVFLECVQDMDHENMFWYRQDPGLGLRLIYFSYDVKMKEKGDIPEGYSVSREKKERFSLILESASTNQTSMYLCASSLSGQGTNEKLFFGSGTQLSVL.